This T cell receptor (beta chain) was documented in a study of blood T cell repertoires in COVID-19. At the level of the study: The United States, Italy and Spain supplied acute and convalescent COVID-19 samples. The analysed material was cDNA or gDNA that came from T cells, B-cell-depleted T cells, or PBMCs.

This clone appeared a single time. Under the authors' procedure: Nucleated cell counts were estimated from reference gene primer amplification. Some clones are missing from TCRdb's copy, which holds only in-frame ones; the method was immunoSEQ multiplex PCR. V, J and clone size reflect that table, while D and trimming were determined from the DNA. The sample consists of 150,000 or so clones, 75% to 90% of them appearing once. This clonotype was sampled from a man between 60 and 70 years old with active or convalescent COVID-19. Sequences were obtained from peripheral blood.

CDR3 bases: TGTGCCAGCAGTACCGGAGGGGTAGCTCTAGGAAACACCATATATTTT. Translating it yields CASSTGGVALGNTIYF. The chain has TRBV2 and TRBJ1-3; possibly TRBD1 for D (5 bases). V was shortened by 5 bases and J by 4 bases, with 18 bases between the two germline ends. The CDR3 length is 16 residues. Looked up from germline, CDR1 is SNHLY and CDR2 is FYNNEI.